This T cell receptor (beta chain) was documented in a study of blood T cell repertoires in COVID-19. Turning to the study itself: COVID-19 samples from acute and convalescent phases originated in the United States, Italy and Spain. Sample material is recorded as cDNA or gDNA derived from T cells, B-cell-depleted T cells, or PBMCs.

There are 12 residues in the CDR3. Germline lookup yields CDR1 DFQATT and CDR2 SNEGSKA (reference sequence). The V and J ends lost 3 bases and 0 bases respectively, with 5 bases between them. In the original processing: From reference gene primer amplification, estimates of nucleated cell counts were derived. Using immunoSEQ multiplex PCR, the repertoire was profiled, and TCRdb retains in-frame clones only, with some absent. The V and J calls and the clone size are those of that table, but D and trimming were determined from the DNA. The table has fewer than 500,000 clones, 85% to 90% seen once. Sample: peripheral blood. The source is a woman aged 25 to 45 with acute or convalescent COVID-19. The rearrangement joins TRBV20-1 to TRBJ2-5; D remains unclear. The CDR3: CSASPDQETQYF. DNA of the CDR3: TGCAGTGCTAGTCCGGACCAAGAGACCCAGTACTTC.